Below, one TCR beta chain is given with its context. Its recognized antigen is unknown. Nothing much larger sits one base from this clone, and base qualities are not available. CDR1 SGHAT and CDR2 FQNNGV were looked up in the germline V gene. The CDR3 runs 14 amino acids, cysteine and phenylalanine included. Kept here is only the CDR3 DNA, which spans 42 bases and is read in frame from base 1. Trimming takes 2 bases from V and 4 bases from J, and the germline ends sit 11 bases apart. A single peripheral blood draw of approximately 110 mL on average was collected from each donor into heparinised tubes. Using a panel that included CD45RO, CCR7, CD25, CD127, CD95 and CD27, naive, central memory, regulatory and stem cell-like memory CD4+ T cells were sorted on a BD FACSAria II. All sorted populations exceeded 95% purity. PBMCs were isolated immediately by Lymphoprep density gradient centrifugation and stained directly without culture. So that batch effects would be minimized, each experiment stained and sorted samples in pairs, pairing one healthy donor with one patient.

The source of the sample is a study of beta chain features in type 1 diabetes (dated by TCRdb to between 2017 and 2018). About the study as a whole: Patients and healthy donors did not differ in mean age, gender distribution, total cell number or subset yield. Across all samples, roughly 110,000,000 sorted cells were examined, and cell number per subset correlated strongly with RNA yield. The study compared the TCRB repertoires of sorted circulating CD4+ T cell subsets in recently diagnosed type 1 diabetes patients with those in matched healthy donors. Naive and central memory subsets were obtained from all 30 or so donors, but regulatory and stem cell-like memory subsets were isolated from only 8 patients and 8 healthy donors. On the study overall, not on this receptor specifically: At VDJ recombination sites, type 1 diabetes patients had fewer insertions and more deleted nucleotides, which implies abnormalities in thymic rearrangement. PCR may preferentially amplify shorter templates, but because patient and control samples were amplified and corrected together, any resulting skew would affect both groups equally. Type 1 diabetes patients showed a moderate but significant shortening of TCRB CDR3 length in all four CD4+ subsets. Because cDNA rather than genomic DNA was sequenced, highly expressing activated cells could have been over-represented, although no difference in activation and CD3 levels was found between groups. Only small numbers of individuals were included in the HLA sub-analyses, which left unresolved whether HLA type had any influence on TCRB rearrangement. Naive, central memory and regulatory TCRB repertoires appeared to be more similar among patients than among healthy donors.

The entire amount of isolated RNA was reverse transcribed using the High Capacity cDNA Reverse Transcription Kit, so the sequenced TCRB transcripts were expressed ones. Deep immunoSEQ sequencing was performed on naive, central memory and regulatory T cell samples, with an average of roughly 3.5 million total reads per sample. After sorted cells were lysed in RLT buffer, RNA was extracted with DNase-treated RNeasy Micro or Mini kits, with the choice depending on cell number. To prevent cross-contamination, each cell subset was processed individually, whereas patient and healthy donor samples were processed jointly. Using the immunoSEQ multiplex PCR, TCRB sequences were amplified from cDNA into 87-bp fragments spanning the CDR3 region. The amplicons were sequenced using the Illumina HiSeq platform. The paper's data handling went like this. Synthetic template baselines were used to correct PCR bias computationally, reads within Hamming distance 2 were collapsed together, and singletons that could not be merged were discarded. Reads were aligned to IMGT to assign V, D and J genes, CDR3 length, and insertions or deletions at six rearrangement sites. Clonotype counts were normalized to sorted cell number within each subset before computing true diversity and Gini coefficients with the tcR R package. Repertoire sharing was quantified using the overlap coefficient calculated on TCRB nucleotide sequences. As a proxy for the pre-selection repertoire, out-of-frame TCRB sequences from naive cells were analyzed. Sourced from immuneACCESS, this table was stored by TCRdb with only in-frame sequences that have V and J called. A share of the clones is absent; for the studies checked, an unresolved V gene accounts for under half, and the remainder has no known explanation. V and J calls plus clone size are reproduced from that table; the DNA served to infer D and trimming. Across this sample there are a few hundred thousand clones, with 24% seen only once. In total, the top ten clones hold about 0.012% of the sample.

Input material: naive CD4+ T cells from blood. This specimen's cell subset or site label, per the study, means: true naive CD4+ T cells. The TCR sequence derives from a woman in her twenties or thirties with type 1 diabetes. Rearrangement joined TRBV11-2 to TRBJ1-1; perhaps TRBD1 is the D gene, with 6 bases matching. Here the CDR3 is given as CASSLNRAVTEAFF. The sequenced DNA: TGTGCCAGCAGCTTAAACAGGGCGGTCACTGAAGCTTTCTTT.